These T cell receptor beta chains were read from a single sample in a study of response to subunit inactivated influenza vaccine. TCRdb re-derived calls from the RT-PCR reads in MiXCR, one entry per CDR3 protein. Counted here are under 550,000 distinct CDR3 sequences, under 9% occurring once; the ten biggest clones make up over 10%. Material: PBMCs from blood, obtained roughly 24 months after vaccination. The receptor source for this set is a man aged 50 to 69 who received an inactivated influenza vaccine. Each CDR3 is given with its conserved first and last residue. Each record gives: clone size, J gene, V gene, D gene, CDR3 DNA, CDR3 protein. D genes are given only for firm matches. Clone size appears in some rows only: once, few, many, or a class for an expanded clone.

NA,TRBJ2-1,TRBV5-1,NA,TGCGCCAGCTGCCCCGGGTCCGCCGGTTACAATGAGCAGTTCTTC,CASCPGSAGYNEQFF
many,TRBJ2-2,TRBV7-2,NA,TGTGCCAGCAGCTTATTTGGGAATTATAACCCCGGGGAGCTGTTTTTT,CASSLFGNYNPGELFF
NA,TRBJ2-1,TRBV20-1,TRBD2,TGCAGTGCTAGAGCACGGACTAGCGGGAGTGTCAATGAGCAGTTCTTC,CSARARTSGSVNEQFF
few,TRBJ1-1,TRBV5-5,TRBD1,TGTGCCAGCAGCTTGGATAGTAACAGGGGCACTGAAGCTTTCTTT,CASSLDSNRGTEAFF
many,TRBJ2-7,TRBV29-1,TRBD2,TGCAGCGGCCCGAAGGCAGGGCTGGGACTAACCCCCTACGAGCAGTACTTC,CSGPKAGLGLTPYEQYF
few,TRBJ2-1,TRBV6-5,NA,TGTGCCAGCAGTTACTCCCTAGCATCCTACAATGAGCAGTTCTTC,CASSYSLASYNEQFF
many,TRBJ1-1,TRBV10-3,NA,TGTGCCATCAGTGAGTCACGGGACGGGAACACTGAAGCTTTCTTT,CAISESRDGNTEAFF
many,TRBJ2-2,TRBV7-9,NA,TGTGCCAGCAGCTGGAGGGCTAGTGGTTCCGGGGAGCTGTTTTTT,CASSWRASGSGELFF
few,TRBJ2-7,TRBV18,TRBD1,TGTGCCAGCTCTCCCGGGACAGGGGGCCTCGGCTCCTACGAGCAGTACTTC,CASSPGTGGLGSYEQYF
few,TRBJ2-1,TRBV20-1,NA,TGCAGTGCTAGTAGGACGACCCGCGATGAGCAGTTCTTC,CSASRTTRDEQFF
many,TRBJ2-4,TRBV29-1,NA,TGCAGCGTTGCCGAACCACAGGGATCAAAAAACATTCAGTACTTC,CSVAEPQGSKNIQYF
NA,TRBJ2-7,TRBV7-9,NA,TGTGCCAGCAGCTTAGTAGGGGCTAGATCCTACGAGCAGTACTTC,CASSLVGARSYEQYF
NA,TRBJ2-7,TRBV15,TRBD2,TGTGCCACCAGCATAGGCCTAGCGGGAGCCTACGAGCAGTACTTC,CATSIGLAGAYEQYF
NA,TRBJ2-1,TRBV4-3,NA,TGCGCCAGCAGCCCAGGAGGGGCCCACAATGAGCAGTTCTTC,CASSPGGAHNEQFF
NA,TRBJ1-4,TRBV4-1,TRBD1,TGCGCCAGCAGCCGGACAGGGGATAGTAATGAAAAACTGTTTTTT,CASSRTGDSNEKLFF
few,TRBJ1-2,TRBV2,NA,TGTGCCAGCAGTGAAGCGCGGGACGACTATGGCTACACCTTC,CASSEARDDYGYTF
many,TRBJ2-7,TRBV5-1,NA,TGCGCCAGCAGTCCCGGGACCCCCACCTACGAGCAGTACTTC,CASSPGTPTYEQYF
many,TRBJ2-3,TRBV6-5,TRBD1,TGTGCCAGCAGTTACTCGGGACAGCTGGCGCAGTATTTT,CASSYSGQLAQYF
few,TRBJ2-5,TRBV3-1,TRBD1,TGTGCCAGCAGAAAGGGGGCCAAAGAGACCCAGTACTTC,CASRKGAKETQYF
NA,TRBJ2-7,TRBV27,NA,TGTGCCAGCAGTTTAGTCTCGTATGGGGGGCCCTCCTACGAGCAGTACTTC,CASSLVSYGGPSYEQYF
many,TRBJ2-1,TRBV12-3/TRBV12-4,TRBD2,TGTGCCAGCAGAATAGCGGGGGCCTCCTACAATGAGCAGTTCTTC,CASRIAGASYNEQFF
few,TRBJ1-5,TRBV7-9,NA,TGTGCCAGCAGCTTAGCTGGTTCACGGCCCCAGCATTTT,CASSLAGSRPQHF
NA,TRBJ2-2,TRBV27,TRBD1,TGTGCCAGCAGGCAGACAGGGCCGAACACCGGGGAGCTGTTTTTT,CASRQTGPNTGELFF
NA,TRBJ2-7,TRBV2,NA,TGTGCCAGCAGTGAAGCGCTTAGCACCGCCTACGAGCAGTACTTC,CASSEALSTAYEQYF
few,TRBJ1-2,TRBV25-1,NA,TGTGCCAGCCACGCCGGGAGCATGTATGGCTACACCTTC,CASHAGSMYGYTF